One sample yielded the 30 T cell receptor beta chains listed below, sequenced in a study of patients and donors after allogeneic stem cell transplantation. TCRdb independently ran MiXCR on the RT-PCR reads; one entry per CDR3 protein. The table shows 150,000 to 250,000 distinct CDR3 sequences, with around two fifths occurring only once. The sequenced sample was blood, either unsorted or a sorted T cell fraction (not recorded which). The receptor source for this set is a human donor who was either an allogeneic HSCT recipient or a stem cell or donor lymphocyte infusion donor (not recorded which). It is not recorded whose cells these are; they may come from a transplant donor.

This clonotype was seen a handful of times. The rearrangement links TRBV7-9 to TRBJ1-1; 7 bases are a match to TRBD1. The J segment lost 7 bases and the V segment lost 6 bases, leaving 11 bases of the junction unmatched. CDR3 size: 14 residues. Germline assignment: CDR1 SEHNR and CDR2 FQNEAQ (reference sequence). The CDR3 nucleotides are TGTGCCAGCAGTCTTCTCCAGGGGGTTGGTGAAGCTTTCTTT. This encodes CASSLLQGVGEAFF.

The rearrangement links TRBV18 to TRBJ2-5; D unclear. CDR3 length: 14 residues. V lost 0 bases, J lost 3 bases, and 8 bases lay in between. Germline V CDR1 and CDR2: KGHSH, LQKENI. The CDR3 is CASSPPGREETQYF. Written as DNA, the CDR3 is TGTGCCAGCTCACCACCGGGCCGGGAAGAGACCCAGTACTTC.

The rearrangement uses TRBV2 and TRBJ2-5, with TRBD1 as a possible D gene (6 bases). Germline-derived CDR1 and CDR2 are SNHLY and FYNNEI. This CDR3 is 16 amino acids long. V lost 8 bases and J 2 bases, leaving 21 bases between the germline ends. Here the CDR3 reads CASLPSYRVEQETQYF. In DNA form, the CDR3 reads TGTGCCAGCCTCCCATCATACAGGGTTGAACAAGAGACCCAGTACTTC.

This clonotype was seen more than once but under ten times. The CDR3 region is CASSSPDRGLTEAFF. As DNA, the CDR3 is TGTGCCAGCAGCTCGCCCGACAGGGGGCTAACTGAAGCTTTCTTT. The chain couples TRBV11-1 to TRBJ1-1, with TRBD1 matching 10 bases. CDR1 is SGHAT and CDR2 is FQDESV in the germline V gene (reference sequence). This CDR3 contains 15 residues. The V gene end was trimmed by 4 bases and the J gene end by 5 bases; junction bases not matched to a gene: 7.

This chain links TRBV9 with TRBJ1-2; the match to TRBD1 covers 10 bases. Germline V gene lookup returns CDR1 SGDLS and CDR2 YYNGEE. V dropped 3 bases and J dropped 4; count of bases not matched to a gene: 3. The CDR3 length is 14 residues. The CDR3 nucleotides are TGTGCCAGCAGCGCAGGACAGGGGGGCTATGGCTACACCTTC. Translated: CASSAGQGGYGYTF.

This clonotype was picked up a small number of times. The J gene is TRBJ1-1, the V gene TRBV28, with 8 nucleotides matching TRBD1. The germline V gene has CDR1 MDHEN and CDR2 SYDVKM. J was trimmed by 3 bases and V by 1 base; bases with no gene match: 4. The CDR3 is made up of 15 amino acids. CDR3 nucleotides: TGTGCCAGCAGTTTATTCGGCAGGGGGCACACTGAAGCTTTCTTT. Its protein is CASSLFGRGHTEAFF.

The CDR3 coding sequence is TGTGCCAGCAGAAGGGGGATTGAAGCTTTCTTT. Its protein product is CASRRGIEAFF. The chain links TRBV6-5 to TRBJ1-1, with D maybe TRBD1 (6 bases). The CDR3 is 11 amino acids. Looked up from germline, CDR1 is MNHEY and CDR2 is SVGAGI. V was cut by 6 bases and J by 7 bases, with 9 bases left in between.

The CDR3 nucleotides read TGTGCCAGCAGTTTGCCGACGCCGAGGGGGGCTGAGCAGTTCTTC. Translated: CASSLPTPRGAEQFF. The V gene is TRBV6-6, the J gene TRBJ2-1; the D gene could be TRBD1 or TRBD2 (6 bases each). The CDR3 consists of 15 residues. The V end was cut by 4 bases, the J end by 9 bases, with 19 bases between. CDR1 is MNHNY, CDR2 SVGAGI, per germline (reference sequence).

The V and J genes are TRBV28 and TRBJ1-4; the D is unclear. Germline loops: CDR1 MDHEN, CDR2 SYDVKM. The CDR3 extends over 15 amino acids. Deletions cut 6 bases from V and 3 bases from J, with 14 bases between. DNA for the CDR3: TGTGCCAGCAGCCCTAGTTCGAGGTCTAATGAAAAACTGTTTTTT. This encodes CASSPSSRSNEKLFF.

The chain combines TRBV5-1 with TRBJ1-2, with D possibly TRBD1 on 6 matching bases. Germline V gene data show CDR1 as SGHRS and CDR2 as YFSETQ. V lost 10 bases and J 5 bases, leaving 24 bases between the germline ends. The CDR3 consists of 15 residues. CDR3 sequence (DNA): TGCGCCCACCCATGGGGGGCTAAATATTTTTATGGCTACACCTTC. Protein sequence: CAHPWGAKYFYGYTF.

This clonotype was counted between two and nine times. The chain is built from TRBV6-5 and TRBJ1-2, with TRBD1 matching 8 bases. V was clipped by 5 bases and J by 8 bases; unmatched bases: 10. This CDR3 is 14 amino acids long. Germline CDR1 and CDR2: MNHEY and SVGAGI. The CDR3 protein is CASSHKGTGGGYTF. CDR3 sequence (DNA): TGTGCCAGCAGTCACAAAGGGACAGGAGGAGGCTACACCTTC.

This sequence joins TRBV28 and TRBJ2-4, with TRBD2 as a possible D gene (6 bases). The CDR3 extends over 15 amino acids. V was cut by 6 bases and J by 1 base, with 13 bases left in between. Germline CDR1 and CDR2: MDHEN and SYDVKM. The CDR3 here is CASSVPGEAKNIQYF. The DNA for the CDR3 is TGTGCCAGCAGCGTCCCGGGGGAGGCCAAAAACATTCAGTACTTC.

This clonotype has a handful of counts. The chain uses TRBV7-2 and TRBJ2-3; 8 nucleotides match TRBD2. Trimming cost V 1 base and J 1 base; bases outside gene matches: 4. Germline-derived CDR1 and CDR2 are SGHTA and FQGNSA. This CDR3 is 16 amino acids long. The CDR3 is CASSLGSSGGTDTQYF. DNA for the CDR3: TGTGCCAGCAGCTTAGGTAGTAGCGGGGGCACAGATACGCAGTATTTT.

The chain links TRBV7-2 to TRBJ1-6; 10 bases are a match to TRBD1. The CDR3 spans 15 residues. Germline V gene lookup returns CDR1 SGHTA and CDR2 FQGNSA. After removal of 3 bases from V and 9 bases from J, the junction contained 5 bases not matched to a gene. CDR3 region: CASSLAGTGVSPLHF. The CDR3 nucleotides read TGTGCCAGCAGCTTGGCCGGGACAGGGGTTTCACCCCTCCACTTT.

The chain links TRBV5-1 to TRBJ2-7; D is perhaps TRBD2 (5 bases). CDR1 SGHRS and CDR2 YFSETQ come from the germline V gene. The CDR3 extends over 16 amino acids. V was shortened by 1 base and J by 2 bases, with 16 bases between the two germline ends. CDR3 region: CASSLSPGLHPYEQYF. CDR3 bases: TGCGCCAGCAGCTTGAGTCCCGGACTCCACCCCTACGAGCAGTACTTC.

The sample holds a few counts of this clonotype. The chain is built from TRBV7-9 and TRBJ1-2; D call uncertain. The germline V and J ends were trimmed by 5 bases and 0 bases, with 7 bases remaining between them. In germline, CDR1 is SEHNR, CDR2 FQNEAQ (reference sequence). This CDR3 region has 13 residues. DNA for the CDR3: TGTGCCAGCAGCCTCAGAGCTAACTATGGCTACACCTTC. Its translation is CASSLRANYGYTF.

This clonotype appeared many times. This chain's CDR3 is CASSLGQEISPLHF. In DNA form, the CDR3 reads TGTGCCAGCAGTTTGGGACAGGAGATATCACCCCTCCACTTT. V usage is TRBV6-5 and J usage is TRBJ1-6, with 8 bases fitting TRBD1. Germline V CDR1 and CDR2: MNHEY, SVGAGI. The CDR3 sequence is 14 residues long. The V and J ends lost 4 bases and 10 bases, in that order; junction bases with no gene match: 6.

The V call is TRBV20-1, the J call TRBJ1-5; no reliable D call. V was cut by 3 bases and J by 1 base, with 13 bases left in between. This CDR3 comprises 15 residues. CDR1 and CDR2 from the germline V gene are DFQATT and SNEGSKA (reference sequence). In DNA form, the CDR3 reads TGCAGTGCTAGGATACCGGGTTTAAGCAATCAGCCCCAGCATTTT. This gives the protein CSARIPGLSNQPQHF.

This clonotype was recorded a few times. The chain couples TRBV4-2 to TRBJ1-4; 9 bases are shared with TRBD1. Germline V lookup: CDR1 LGHNA, CDR2 YNFKEQ. This CDR3 comprises 16 residues. The V gene end was trimmed by 6 bases and the J gene end by 3 bases; junction bases not matched to a gene: 8. CDR3: CASRQQGTGPNEKLFF. DNA for the CDR3: TGTGCCAGCAGACAACAGGGGACAGGGCCTAATGAAAAACTGTTTTTT.

There are a few counts of this clonotype. One end of the junction varies from germline; a read error may be responsible. The chain employs TRBV12-3 or TRBV12-4 and TRBJ1-3; D gene uncertain. The CDR3 has 13 residues. CDR3: CASSLILGPDGSF. The CDR3 nucleotides are TGTGCCAGCAGTTTAATCCTCGGGCCGGATGGAAGCTTT.

CDR3 DNA sequence: TGCAGCGTCGGACAGCGAGCCTTGAACACTGAAGCTTTCTTT. Protein: CSVGQRALNTEAFF. The chain combines TRBV29-1 with TRBJ1-1, with D maybe TRBD1 (6 bases). The CDR3 consists of 14 residues. V lost 6 bases and J 0 bases, leaving 14 bases between the germline ends. Germline V gene lookup returns CDR1 SQVTM and CDR2 ANQGSEA.

The CDR3 here is CASSFAGQNTEAFF. The CDR3 DNA is TGTGCCAGCAGTTTTGCAGGACAGAACACTGAAGCTTTCTTT. This chain joins TRBV28 and TRBJ1-1, with a possible D match to TRBD1 (5 bases). Looked up from germline, CDR1 is MDHEN and CDR2 is SYDVKM. Trimming took off 3 bases at V and 1 base at J, with 9 bases between the two ends. The CDR3 length is 14 residues.

This clonotype was picked up a small number of times. The V gene is TRBV29-1, the J gene TRBJ1-1, with TRBD1 as a possible D gene (6 bases). The CDR3 is 13 amino acids. CDR1 is SQVTM, CDR2 ANQGSEA, per germline. Trimming cost V 3 bases and J 4 bases, with 12 bases left between them. CDR3 residues: CSVDRGLGTEAFF. CDR3 coding DNA: TGCAGCGTTGATCGGGGGCTCGGCACTGAAGCTTTCTTT. The full variable domain, its missing parts supplied by reference TRBV29-1 and TRBJ1-1, is SAVISQKPSRDICQRGTSLTIQCQVDSQVTMMFWYRQQPGQSLTLIATANQGSEATYESGFVIDKFPISRPNLTFSTLTVSNMSPEDSSIYLCSVDRGLGTEAFFGQGTRLTVV.

This clonotype was found a few times. The chain has TRBV15 and TRBJ1-3; D remains ambiguous. The CDR3 is 15 residues long. Trimming cost V 0 bases and J 0 bases, with 6 bases left between them. Germline-derived CDR1 and CDR2 are LNHNV and YYDKDF (reference sequence). The CDR3 DNA sequence: TGTGCCACCAGCAGAGAGCGGATCTCTGGAAACACCATATATTTT. It yields the protein CATSRERISGNTIYF.

This clonotype was found a few times. The chain is built from TRBV5-1 and TRBJ2-1, with 9 bases aligning to TRBD1. The germline gives CDR1 SGHRS, CDR2 YFSETQ. V lost 0 bases and J lost 8; bases outside the gene matches: 6. The CDR3 extends over 15 amino acids. Here the CDR3 reads CASSLAGTGNDEQFF. Here the CDR3 DNA reads TGCGCCAGCAGCTTGGCCGGGACAGGGAATGATGAGCAGTTCTTC.

The V call is TRBV7-8, the J call TRBJ2-1, with 7 bases identical to TRBD1. J lost 3 bases, V lost 5 bases, and 1 base had no gene match. Looked up from germline, CDR1 is SGHVS and CDR2 is FQNEAQ. The CDR3 has 13 amino acids. The CDR3: CASSRDSYNEQFF. As DNA, the CDR3 is TGTGCCAGCAGCCGGGACAGCTACAATGAGCAGTTCTTC.

V and J are TRBV20-1 and TRBJ1-5; tentative D call: TRBD1 (5 bases). Per germline, CDR1 DFQATT and CDR2 SNEGSKA (reference sequence). The CDR3 extends over 13 amino acids. V gave up 5 bases and J gave up 7 bases, with 15 bases separating them. The CDR3 coding sequence is TGCAGTGCTCCGGGACGGTCGAGCCAGCCCCAGCATTTT. Protein sequence: CSAPGRSSQPQHF.

This clonotype was found many times. The chain recombines TRBV20-1 with TRBJ1-5; 9 bases agree with TRBD1. After removal of 3 bases from V and 2 bases from J, the junction contained 2 bases not matched to a gene. Germline assignment: CDR1 DFQATT and CDR2 SNEGSKA (reference sequence). The CDR3 runs 14 residues. CDR3 nucleotide sequence: TGCAGTGCTAGGAGACAGGGGGGCAATCAGCCCCAGCATTTT. This gives the protein CSARRQGGNQPQHF.

The chain combines TRBV7-9 with TRBJ2-1; 7 bases fit TRBD1. The CDR3 runs 19 residues. Trimming took 7 bases from V and 4 from J; bases not matched to a gene: 22. Germline values: CDR1 SEHNR, CDR2 FQNEAQ (reference sequence). The CDR3 reads CASNGPGQKSFDGYNEQFF. DNA of the CDR3: TGTGCCAGCAACGGTCCGGGACAGAAGAGCTTCGACGGATACAATGAGCAGTTCTTC.

V is TRBV7-9 and J is TRBJ2-1; D may be TRBD2 (5 bases). The CDR3 is 18 amino acids. The ends were cut back, 0 bases at V and 3 bases at J, with 18 bases in the middle. From germline, CDR1 is SEHNR and CDR2 FQNEAQ (reference sequence). CDR3 in amino acids: CASSLARATRKVYNEQFF. The CDR3 DNA reads TGTGCCAGCAGCTTAGCGAGGGCCACTCGAAAAGTCTACAATGAGCAGTTCTTC.